This T cell receptor beta chain derives from a study of T cells in Graves' hyperthyroidism and ophthalmopathy. This clonotype was seen at least ten times. What was amplified from RNA transcripts were TCR beta CDR3 regions. When the TCR CDR3 underwent first-round RT-PCR, the HTBI primer set was used. TCRdb reprocessed the multiplex PCR reads via MiXCR and lists one record per CDR3 protein. The sample holds more than 300,000 distinct CDR3 sequences, approximately 18% seen once. The TCR comes from a woman in her twenties or thirties with Graves' hyperthyroidism that later progressed to Graves' ophthalmopathy. Sequenced material: blood.

CDR3 nucleotide sequence: TGTGCCAGCAGTTTAAGGGGAACTGGGGCCAACGTCCTGACTTTC. It codes for CASSLRGTGANVLTF. The chain employs TRBV27 and TRBJ2-6, with D perhaps matching TRBD1 (5 bases). The V and J ends lost 2 bases and 2 bases respectively, with 7 bases between them. The CDR3 covers 15 residues. The germline V gene has CDR1 MNHEY and CDR2 SMNVEV (reference sequence). Together with reference TRBV27 and TRBJ2-6, the CDR3 gives the full variable domain: EAQVTQNPRYLITVTGKKLTVTCSQNMNHEYMSWYRQDPGLGLRQIYYSMNVEVTDKGDVPEGYKVSRKEKRNFPLILESPSPNQTSLYFCASSLRGTGANVLTFGAGSRLTVL.